A selection of T cell receptor beta chains follows, all from one sample in a study of post-analysis software for immune sequencing data. TCRdb processed the PCR reads anew with MiXCR; each CDR3 protein has one entry. The sample carries hundreds of thousands of distinct CDR3 sequences, about 57% recorded once. Input material: blood. Receptors originate from a girl aged 10 to 17 with multiple sclerosis. Both conserved end residues are part of each CDR3. The order of the fields is clone size, V gene, D gene, J gene, CDR3 DNA, CDR3 protein. A D gene is named only where the DNA matches it firmly. Only part of the rows carry a size: once, few, many, or a class if the clone is expanded.

>few|TRBV6-4|TRBD1|TRBJ1-2
TGTGCCAGCAGCCTCTATGGGACAGAAACATCTAACTATGGCTACACCTTC
CASSLYGTETSNYGYTF
>-|TRBV12-3/TRBV12-4|TRBD1|TRBJ1-1
TGTGCCAGCAGTTTCCGGACAGGGAACACTGAAGCTTTCTTT
CASSFRTGNTEAFF
>-|TRBV9|-|TRBJ2-1
TGTGCCAGCAGCGTAGCAGGGGACGCCTACAATGAGCAGTTCTTC
CASSVAGDAYNEQFF
>-|TRBV15|TRBD2|TRBJ2-3
TGTGCCACCAGCACCGGAGCGACTAGCGGGCGAGTCAGCACAGATACGCAGTATTTT
CATSTGATSGRVSTDTQYF
>-|TRBV29-1|-|TRBJ2-5
TGCAGCGTTTCTCAAGGGGAGCAGCAGTACTTC
CSVSQGEQQYF
>few|TRBV29-1|-|TRBJ2-7
TGCAGCGTAGGGCACCCAAGCGAGCAGTACTTC
CSVGHPSEQYF
>few|TRBV7-9|-|TRBJ1-5
TGTGCCACCTCGGATAGCAATCAGCCCCAGCATTTT
CATSDSNQPQHF
>-|TRBV6-5|-|TRBJ1-1
TGTGCCAGCACCCCCGAGGGGAATCCTTCTGAAGCTTTCTTT
CASTPEGNPSEAFF
>-|TRBV6-5|-|TRBJ2-7
TGTGCCAGCTCCCTATCCGCCGGGCGCTTCGTCTACGAGCAGTACTTC
CASSLSAGRFVYEQYF
>-|TRBV20-1|-|TRBJ2-4
TGCAGTGCTAGGGGCGGGCCGACGGAGCAGTACTTC
CSARGGPTEQYF
>-|TRBV7-3|TRBD1|TRBJ2-3
TGTGCCAGCAGCCTAGGGGGATACAGGGGGCCTGGAGCAGATACGCAGTATTTT
CASSLGGYRGPGADTQYF
>-|TRBV11-2|-|TRBJ2-1
TGTGCCAGCAGCTTAAGGGGGGACCGCTCCTACAGTGAGCAGTTCTTC
CASSLRGDRSYSEQFF